The sequence of this T cell receptor beta chain was determined in a study of T cell responses to AZD1222 COVID-19 vaccine. Clones were read by immunoSEQ multiplex PCR, and TCRdb kept only the in-frame ones, dropping some. Altogether about 150,000 clones are present, more than 85% being singletons, with the ten largest covering more than 3%. General study findings and limits: Females outnumbered males among donors, who were mostly white British; clonal diversity was possibly underestimated. Nearly half of spike-specific TCRs reportedly go after variant regions that carry no mutations.

Germline trimming cut 6 bases from V and 5 bases from J; bases unmatched to any gene: 7. The V gene's germline CDR1 is SQVTM and CDR2 ANQGSEA. The length of the CDR3 is 13 residues. Pooling was applied to second doses at about 4 or about 12 weeks. As concerns this clone: Its cognate antigen is unknown.

The source of this sequence is an adult who received the AZD1222 COVID-19 vaccine. The specimen was peripheral blood, collected 28 days after the second AZD1222 dose. The genes are TRBV29-1 and TRBJ2-3; TRBD2 aligns across 8 bases. The CDR3 DNA is TGCAGCGTCCAAAAAACTAGCGGAGATACGCAGTATTTT. It translates to CSVQKTSGDTQYF.